This T cell receptor (beta chain) appears in the sequencing data of a study of cytomegalovirus exposure and HLA in healthy donors. General study points: Across HLA loci, a later analysis found differing TCR association rates, with DRB1 most and HLA-C fewest. Later analysis demonstrated an association between a missense DCLRE1C variant and TCR beta V- and J-gene trimming.

Comments on this clone: Its specificity is unknown.

CDR1 and CDR2 from the germline V gene are SEHNR and FQNEAQ (reference sequence). CDR3 length: 15 amino acids. The germline V and J ends were trimmed by 5 bases and 0 bases, with 14 bases remaining between them. It was with 60 Vbeta and 13 Jbeta primers that the PCR ran. Repertoires were generated with immunoSEQ multiplex PCR, while TCRdb's copy carries only in-frame clones and drops some. The sample has around 50,000 clones; the top ten hold over 9%. J is TRBJ2-7 and V is TRBV7-9, with D possibly matching TRBD1 (5 bases). The source is a woman aged 25 to 45 in good health and CMV-seropositive. The sample comprised PBMCs. The CDR3 reads CASSRVGDPSYEQYF. The DNA for the CDR3 is TGTGCCAGCAGCCGCGTAGGGGATCCCTCCTACGAGCAGTACTTC.